This TCR beta chain was identified during a study of blood T cell repertoires in COVID-19. Overall study context: Acute and convalescent COVID-19 samples came from the United States, Italy and Spain. Sample material is recorded as cDNA or gDNA derived from T cells, B-cell-depleted T cells, or PBMCs.

How the authors handled the data: How many nucleated cells were present was estimated from reference gene primer amplification. Only in-frame clones appear in the TCRdb table, and some are missing; sequencing was by immunoSEQ multiplex PCR. That table gives V, J and clone size, and the DNA gave D and trimming. Of around 140,000 clones listed, 60% to 85% were seen once; the top ten hold 16%. The CDR3 sequence is 16 residues long. Trimming cost V 0 bases and J 5 bases; bases outside gene matches: 8. In germline, CDR1 is SGHNT, CDR2 YYREEE (reference sequence). The receptor was derived from a man aged 50 to 59 with acute or convalescent COVID-19. The chain uses TRBV5-4 and TRBJ2-3; 8 bases line up with TRBD2. Sequences were obtained from peripheral blood. The CDR3 here is CASSLGGGGGIDTQYF. CDR3 nucleotide sequence: TGTGCCAGCAGCTTGGGAGGAGGCGGGGGGATAGATACGCAGTATTTT.